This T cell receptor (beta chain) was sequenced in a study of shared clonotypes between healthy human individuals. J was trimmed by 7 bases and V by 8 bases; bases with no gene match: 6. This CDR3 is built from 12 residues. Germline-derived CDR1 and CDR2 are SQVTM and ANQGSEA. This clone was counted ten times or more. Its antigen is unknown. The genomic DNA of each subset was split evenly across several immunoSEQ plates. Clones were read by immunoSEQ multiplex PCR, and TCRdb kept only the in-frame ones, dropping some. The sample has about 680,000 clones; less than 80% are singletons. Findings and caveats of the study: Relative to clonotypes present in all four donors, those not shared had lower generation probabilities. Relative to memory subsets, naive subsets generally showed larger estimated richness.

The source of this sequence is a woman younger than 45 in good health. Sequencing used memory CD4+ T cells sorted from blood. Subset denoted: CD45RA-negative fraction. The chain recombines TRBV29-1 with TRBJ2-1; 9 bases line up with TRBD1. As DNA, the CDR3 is TGCAGCACACGAGGACAGGGGAATGAGCAGTTCTTC. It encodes CSTRGQGNEQFF.